Listed here are 20 T cell receptor beta chains from one sample, sequenced in a study of PD-1 blockade in classical Hodgkin lymphoma (TCRdb year 2020). The time point label on this specimen signifies: cycle 2 day 1 (C2D1) of nivolumab. Relapse after autologous stem cell transplantation had occurred in all trial patients, and cohorts A, B and C were distinguished by prior brentuximab vedotin exposure. Receptor libraries were prepared by the immunoSEQ multiplex PCR assay. TCRdb obtained this table from immuneACCESS and retained in-frame rearrangements with V and J assigned. These tables miss some clones; where compared with another copy, unresolved V genes account for less than half of the shortfall, and the remainder is unexplained. Here the sample has tens of thousands of clones; about 80% occur a single time. The top ten hold around 17% of the sample. This specimen consisted of peripheral blood mononuclear cells (PBMCs), obtained before the second cycle of nivolumab. The receptors come from a human donor with classical Hodgkin lymphoma.

This clone is labeled medium-sized. The chain couples TRBV29-1 to TRBJ2-7; either TRBD1 or TRBD2 may fit D (9 bases each). Germline assignment: CDR1 SQVTM and CDR2 ANQGSEA. The CDR3 runs 17 residues. The V end lost 3 bases, the J end lost 2 bases, and 23 bases lay between the germline ends. The CDR3 DNA is TGCAGCGTTGAGTCTGCGGGGGGGACAGGGAAAACCTACGAGCAGTACTTC. Residues: CSVESAGGTGKTYEQYF.

The gene calls are TRBV4-3 and TRBJ1-4; D remains ambiguous. CDR3 length: 12 residues. Per the germline V gene, CDR1 is LGHNA and CDR2 is YSLEER. V was clipped by 0 bases and J by 10 bases, with 6 bases between them. The CDR3 region is CASSQEGLKLFF. In DNA form, the CDR3 reads TGCGCCAGCAGCCAAGAGGGGTTAAAACTGTTTTTT.

This clone was seen just once. The chain joins TRBV7-9 to TRBJ2-7; 8 bases are shared with TRBD1. The length of the CDR3 is 14 residues. Germline CDR1 SEHNR, CDR2 FQNEAQ (reference sequence). With 6 bases clipped from V and 4 bases from J, the junction kept 8 bases outside the gene matches. The CDR3 loop reads CASSRQGRQYEQYF. The CDR3 DNA reads TGTGCCAGCAGTCGACAGGGGAGGCAATACGAGCAGTACTTC.

The J gene is TRBJ1-2, the V gene TRBV18, with a possible D match to TRBD1 (5 bases). The CDR3 loop spans 13 amino acids. The V end lost 6 bases, the J end lost 8 bases, and 16 bases lay between the germline ends. Germline V gives CDR1 KGHSH, CDR2 LQKENI. In nucleotides, the CDR3 is TGTGCCAGCTCCACCATCAGGGATGAGGGCTACACCTTC. Translation: CASSTIRDEGYTF.

The chain combines TRBV27 with TRBJ2-3; D not resolved. Germline CDR1 MNHEY, CDR2 SMNVEV (reference sequence). V gave up 2 bases and J gave up 3 bases, with 12 bases separating them. This CDR3 has 15 residues. CDR3 coding DNA: TGTGCCAGCAGTTTAGGCGCCTCGGAGACAGATACGCAGTATTTT. Protein: CASSLGASETDTQYF.

This clone came up a few times. The rearrangement joins TRBV7-2 to TRBJ1-2; 10 nucleotides match TRBD1. Looked up from germline, CDR1 is SGHTA and CDR2 is FQGNSA. V lost 5 bases and J lost 4; bases outside the gene matches: 7. The CDR3 is 15 amino acids. The CDR3: CASSVGTGEGYGYTF. The DNA of the CDR3 is TGTGCCAGCAGCGTAGGGACAGGGGAGGGCTATGGCTACACCTTC.

V and J are TRBV5-4 and TRBJ2-6; D is unclear. Trimming stripped 2 bases from V and 4 bases from J, with 4 bases between. Germline CDR1 is SGHNT and CDR2 is YYREEE (reference sequence). There are 13 residues in the CDR3. DNA of the CDR3: TGTGCCAGCAGCTTAACAGGGGCCAACGTCCTGACTTTC. It encodes CASSLTGANVLTF.

This clone was seen only a few times. The chain employs TRBV7-2 and TRBJ2-3, with 10 nucleotides matching TRBD2. V was clipped by 6 bases and J by 9 bases; unmatched bases: 9. The CDR3 sequence is 14 residues long. In germline, CDR1 is SGHTA, CDR2 FQGNSA. CDR3 region: CASSPSGGAPTQYF. The CDR3 DNA follows: TGTGCCAGCAGTCCGAGCGGGGGGGCCCCAACGCAGTATTTT.

This clone has just a few counts. This sequence joins TRBV25-1 and TRBJ1-2; 12 bases fit TRBD1. From germline, CDR1 is MGHDK and CDR2 SYGVNS. The CDR3 length is 14 residues. V shed 4 bases and J 6 bases; nucleotides not matched to a gene: 3. In nucleotides, the CDR3 is TGTGCCAGCAGTGGGGGACAGGGGGCGCATGGCTACACCTTC. It is translated as CASSGGQGAHGYTF.

The genes are TRBV19 and TRBJ2-7; D is perhaps TRBD1 (6 bases). The germline V gene has CDR1 LNHDA and CDR2 SQIVND (reference sequence). V gave up 1 base and J gave up 6 bases, with 19 bases separating them. The CDR3 totals 16 residues. The CDR3 protein is CASSIGGGAGRSEQYF. CDR3 sequence (DNA): TGTGCCAGTAGTATAGGAGGGGGTGCAGGGAGAAGCGAGCAGTACTTC.

This sequence joins TRBV10-1 and TRBJ1-1, with TRBD1 identical over 7 bases. Germline V lookup: CDR1 WNHNN, CDR2 SYGVQD (reference sequence). The CDR3 spans 14 residues. The junction had 8 bases not matched to a gene; V was cut back by 7 bases and J by 3 bases. CDR3 sequence reads: CASTPAGTDTEAFF. The DNA for the CDR3 is TGCGCCAGCACTCCGGCAGGGACAGACACTGAAGCTTTCTTT.

The chain has TRBV12-5 and TRBJ2-5; D might be TRBD1 (5 bases). CDR1 and CDR2 (germline): LGHNT, FRNRAP. The CDR3 loop spans 14 amino acids. The V and J ends lost 3 bases and 2 bases respectively, with 10 bases between them. The CDR3 region is CASGFFPGQETQYF. The DNA of the CDR3 is TGTGCTAGTGGTTTTTTCCCAGGGCAAGAGACCCAGTACTTC.

The rearrangement joins TRBV7-8 to TRBJ2-5; D remains ambiguous. CDR3 length: 14 amino acids. CDR1 is SGHVS, CDR2 FQNEAQ, per germline. V was pared by 7 bases and J by 0 bases, with 12 bases between. The DNA of the CDR3 is TGTGCCAGCACTCCAGGACGGTACCAAGAGACCCAGTACTTC. It yields the protein CASTPGRYQETQYF.

The chain carries TRBV5-4 and TRBJ2-5; D is uncertain. The CDR3 has 14 residues. Germline loops: CDR1 SGHNT, CDR2 YYREEE (reference sequence). Trimming took off 4 bases at V and 0 bases at J, with 10 bases between the two ends. The CDR3 is CASSLTRNQETQYF. As DNA, the CDR3 is TGTGCCAGCAGCCTGACCAGAAACCAAGAGACCCAGTACTTC. The complete variable domain, with remaining parts taken from reference TRBV5-4 and TRBJ2-5, reads ETGVTQSPTHLIKTRGQQVTLRCSSQSGHNTVSWYQQALGQGPQFIFQYYREEENGRGNFPPRFSGLQFPNYSSELNVNALELDDSALYLCASSLTRNQETQYFGPGTRLLVL.

The J gene is TRBJ2-2, the V gene TRBV10-3, with TRBD2 matching over 10 bases. The germline V gene has CDR1 ENHRY and CDR2 SYGVKD. The CDR3 covers 15 residues. The V and J ends lost 7 bases and 7 bases, in that order; junction bases with no gene match: 9. CDR3 in amino acids: CAINLSGGADGELFF. The CDR3 coding sequence is TGTGCCATCAACCTCAGCGGGGGGGCCGACGGGGAGCTGTTTTTT.

V usage is TRBV11-1 and J usage is TRBJ2-3; TRBD1 or TRBD2 may be the D gene (6 bases each). CDR3 size: 12 residues. The ends were cut back, 3 bases at V and 7 bases at J, with 8 bases in the middle. In germline, CDR1 is SGHAT, CDR2 FQDESV (reference sequence). The CDR3 region is CASSLGGNTQYF. The CDR3 DNA sequence: TGTGCCAGCAGCTTGGGGGGCAATACGCAGTATTTT.

This chain joins TRBV2 and TRBJ1-3; no firm D call. There are 13 residues in the CDR3. V was shortened by 2 bases and J by 0 bases, with 2 bases between the two germline ends. Germline CDR1 and CDR2: SNHLY and FYNNEI. CDR3 residues: CASSENSGNTIYF. DNA of the CDR3: TGTGCCAGCAGTGAAAACTCTGGAAACACCATATATTTT.

The chain couples TRBV11-2 to TRBJ2-7, with 7 bases aligning to TRBD1. V was clipped by 1 base and J by 2 bases; unmatched bases: 5. Per germline, CDR1 SGHAT and CDR2 FQNNGV. The CDR3 contains 15 residues. The CDR3 bases are TGTGCCAGCAGCTTAGTGGGCAGGGGGACCTACGAGCAGTACTTC. This encodes CASSLVGRGTYEQYF.

The chain combines TRBV30 with TRBJ1-2; TRBD1 matches 10 bases. CDR1 and CDR2 from the germline V gene are GTSNPN and SVGIG (reference sequence). Germline trimming cut 8 bases from V and 4 bases from J; bases unmatched to any gene: 10. The CDR3 extends over 14 amino acids. Here the CDR3 reads CAGDQTGGLYGYTF. In nucleotides, the CDR3 is TGTGCCGGGGACCAGACAGGGGGCCTCTATGGCTACACCTTC.

This clone was counted a few times. This chain joins TRBV6-5 and TRBJ2-7, with TRBD1 matching over 10 bases. This CDR3 is built from 13 residues. Germline V gene lookup returns CDR1 MNHEY and CDR2 SVGAGI. Trimming removed 6 bases from V and 5 bases from J; junction bases left unmatched: 4. The CDR3 DNA sequence: TGTGCCAGCAGCCCCGGGACAGGGGACGAGCAGTACTTC. The encoded protein is CASSPGTGDEQYF.